These 22 T cell receptor beta chains originate from one sample sequenced in a study of tumor-infiltrating lymphocytes in primary liver carcinoma. Unsorted bulk tissue of about 20-32 mg yielded co-extracted RNA and DNA. The input was 400 to 500 ng total RNA; TCR beta cDNA was made from it with a constant-region primer. Libraries covering TCR beta were generated through three nested multiplex PCR rounds (using a slightly modified ARM-PCR). The opening two PCR rounds, about 10 cycles each, paired TRBV1-TRBV30 forward primers with a C-beta reverse primer. TCRdb itself ran the multiplex PCR reads through MiXCR, one entry per CDR3 protein. The sample lists about 64,000 distinct CDR3 sequences, 71% occurring once. Sequencing used liver tumor tissue from sampling region 4. Stated subset: tumor region T4, right-lateral pole. These receptors all come from a man aged 40-49 years with primary liver carcinoma and hepatitis B virus infection.

This clonotype has more than one count but fewer than ten. Given a much more abundant clone one base away, this may be a read error. The chain is built from TRBV29-1 and TRBJ1-1; maybe TRBD1 (5 bases). CDR1 and CDR2 from the germline V gene are SQVTM and ANQGSEA. The CDR3 sequence is 14 residues long. CDR3 region: CSVEGTPSSPEGLF. The CDR3 region has the DNA TGCAGCGTTGAGGGGACGCCGTCCTCGCCTGAAGGTCTCTTT.

V gene TRBV6-5 combines with J gene TRBJ1-6; 8 nucleotides agree with TRBD1. The CDR3 totals 15 residues. Germline V CDR1 and CDR2: MNHEY, SVGAGI. In DNA form, the CDR3 reads TGTGTCAGTAGTTACACGACAGGGGATAATTCACCCCTCCACTTT. Its translation: CVSSYTTGDNSPLHF.

The chain is built from TRBV18 and TRBJ1-1; the match to TRBD1 covers 7 bases. The J segment lost 4 bases and the V segment lost 7 bases, leaving 15 bases of the junction unmatched. CDR1 is KGHSH, CDR2 LQKENI, per germline. The CDR3 loop spans 16 amino acids. The CDR3 DNA sequence: TGTGCCAGCTTACCCGGAGGGGGCGTTATGGCCACTGAAGCTTTCTTT. Amino acids: CASLPGGGVMATEAFF.

This chain links TRBV6-5 with TRBJ1-2; TRBD1 aligns across 9 bases. The CDR3 is 17 amino acids. Germline V lookup: CDR1 MNHEY, CDR2 SVGAGI. Germline trimming cut 4 bases from V and 1 base from J; bases unmatched to any gene: 10. The CDR3 sequence: CASSFQVTGGNNYGYTF. The CDR3 coding sequence is TGTGCCAGCAGTTTCCAAGTTACAGGGGGCAATAACTATGGCTACACCTTC.

Comment on this clonotype: One junction end disagrees with the germline gene, perhaps due to a read error. The chain is built from TRBV5-5 and TRBJ2-2; 7 bases map to TRBD2. The CDR3 is made up of 18 amino acids. From germline, CDR1 is SGHKS and CDR2 YYEKEE (reference sequence). This CDR3 reads CASSLAFFLASGTGELFF. The CDR3 region has the DNA TGTGCTAGCAGCTTGGCGTTTTTTCTTGCTAGCGGTACCGGGGAGCTGTTTTTT.

About this clonotype: This may come from a read error, since a much larger clone is one base off. The chain carries TRBV6-5 and TRBJ1-5; a weak D match, TRBD1 (6 bases). Judging by the DNA end, TRBJ2-3 fits better; the J call may be wrong. The CDR3 totals 13 residues. The germline V gene has CDR1 MNHEY and CDR2 SVGAGI. The CDR3 DNA reads TGTGCCAGCAGTTTACAGGGTAAACAGCCCCAGTATTTT. It translates to CASSLQGKQPQYF.

This clonotype appeared a single time. A much larger clonotype is one base distant, so this may be a read error. V gene TRBV29-1 combines with J gene TRBJ2-5; D might be TRBD1 or TRBD2, each matching 5 bases. From germline, CDR1 is SQVTM and CDR2 ANQGSEA. The CDR3 has 11 amino acids. The CDR3 spells CGGNVEGTQYF. The CDR3 DNA follows: TGCGGGGGAAATGTAGAGGGGACCCAGTACTTC.

V and J are TRBV11-1 and TRBJ2-5; TRBD1 matches 7 bases. Germline CDR1 is SGHAT and CDR2 is FQDESV (reference sequence). The CDR3 extends over 14 amino acids. For the CDR3, the DNA is TGTGGTAGCAGCGGACAGGTGGAGGTGGAGACCCAGTACTTC. This codes for CGSSGQVEVETQYF.

This clonotype was counted once. The junction departs from germline at one end; a sequencing error may be responsible. V is TRBV5-5 and J is TRBJ1-5; a weak D match, TRBD1 (6 bases). Germline V gene sequence: CDR1 SGHKS, CDR2 YYEKEE (reference sequence). This CDR3 spans 16 amino acids. CDR3 DNA: TGTGCCAGCAACTCAGGACAGACGATTAGCAATCAGTCCCAGCATTTT. Protein product: CASNSGQTISNQSQHF.

There are many counts of this clonotype. J is TRBJ1-2 and V is TRBV10-2; D call uncertain. The CDR3 extends over 14 amino acids. V lost 0 bases, J lost 2 bases, and 7 bases lay in between. Per germline, CDR1 WSHSY and CDR2 SAAADI. Here the CDR3 DNA reads TGCGCCAGCAGTGAGTCAGGCAGGAACTATGGCTACACCTTC. Protein sequence: CASSESGRNYGYTF.

Concerning this clonotype: An end of the junction differs from the germline gene, which may be a read error. This chain connects TRBV6-5 to TRBJ1-4; D is perhaps TRBD1 (5 bases). Germline CDR1 reads MNHEY; CDR2 reads SVGAGI. The CDR3 is 15 amino acids. The CDR3 protein is CASSYSRGTSEKLFF. CDR3 coding DNA: TGTGCCAGCAGTTACTCTCGGGGGACTAGTGAAAAACTGTTTTTT.

This clonotype was detected many times. The chain joins TRBV5-1 to TRBJ2-5; 7 positions agree with TRBD2. CDR1 is SGHRS, CDR2 YFSETQ, per germline. V dropped 1 base and J dropped 1; count of bases not matched to a gene: 1. The CDR3 runs to 14 residues. The CDR3 coding sequence is TGCGCCAGCAGCTTGCCGGGGGGCCAAGAGACCCAGTACTTC. This gives the protein CASSLPGGQETQYF.

This clonotype has a single count. The V call is TRBV19, the J call TRBJ1-5, with D perhaps matching TRBD1 (5 bases). Germline-derived CDR1 and CDR2 are LNHDA and SQIVND (reference sequence). There are 15 residues in the CDR3. In DNA, the CDR3 is TGTGTCAGAAGTATGACCCCGGGGGGGTATCAGCCCCAGCATTTT. Amino acid sequence: CVRSMTPGGYQPQHF.

In the case of this clonotype: At one end the junction does not follow the germline gene, possibly because of a read error. This chain joins TRBV6-5 and TRBJ2-3; 11 positions match TRBD2. CDR1 is MNHEY and CDR2 is SVGAGI in the germline V gene. The CDR3 consists of 12 residues. The CDR3 loop is CVSSLSGRGLHF. In DNA form, the CDR3 reads TGTGTCAGCAGTCTTAGCGGGAGGGGATTGCACTTT.

To note about this clonotype: An end of the junction differs from the germline gene, which may be a read error. The chain carries TRBV10-3 and TRBJ2-7, with D perhaps TRBD1 (7 bases). The CDR3 is made up of 14 amino acids. Germline CDR1 ENHRY, CDR2 SYGVKD. CDR3 residues: CAISARDSRPEQCF. In nucleotides, the CDR3 is TGTGCCATCAGTGCGCGGGACAGTCGGCCCGAGCAGTGCTTC.

The rearrangement uses TRBV6-5 and TRBJ2-3; 7 bases match TRBD2. The CDR3 length is 17 residues. Germline V gene lookup returns CDR1 MNHEY and CDR2 SVGAGI. Trimming cost V 8 bases and J 3 bases; bases outside gene matches: 17. This chain's CDR3 is CASHQQDGRNETDTQYF. The DNA for the CDR3 is TGTGCCAGCCACCAACAGGACGGGAGGAATGAGACAGATACGCAGTATTTT.

As concerns this clonotype: With a much larger clone just one base away, this may be a read error. Given the absence of the conserved phenylalanine or tryptophan at the CDR3 end, a read error is likely. The DNA is left out, because the CDR3 cannot be placed on it with certainty; the CDR3 is given as TCRdb lists it. CDR3 loop: CSVGNNEHFI. The chain uses TRBV29-1 and TRBJ2-1. The CDR3 length equals 10 residues, ends included. Germline V CDR1 and CDR2: SQVTM, ANQGSEA.

Regarding this clonotype: This may be a read error: a much more frequent sequence differs by one nucleotide. The CDR3 nucleotides read TGTGCCAGCAGTGAAAATTTAATGGGGGCGGCCGTTGGAGAGACCCAGTGCTTC. Translating it yields CASSENLMGAAVGETQCF. J is TRBJ2-5 and V is TRBV6-1, with D perhaps TRBD1 (6 bases). CDR3 length: 18 residues. Germline loops: CDR1 MNHNS, CDR2 SASEGT.

This clonotype has a single count. The CDR3 carries no conserved terminal phenylalanine or tryptophan, so it likely arises from a read error. This chain uses TRBV4-3 with TRBJ2-2; perhaps TRBD1 as D (6 bases). The CDR3 runs to 15 residues. The germline CDR1 and CDR2 sequences are LGHNA and YSLEER. The CDR3 DNA reads TGCGCCAGCACCCAAGCCGCAGGGGATACCGGGGAGCTGTTTTCT. Translation: CASTQAAGDTGELFS.

Concerning this clonotype itself: A junction boundary mismatches the germline segment, possibly from a read error. CDR3 sequence reads: CAGSFAGSNAGELFF. In nucleotides, the CDR3 is TGTGCCGGCAGCTTTGCAGGATCGAACGCCGGGGAGCTGTTTTTT. The V gene is TRBV11-2, the J gene TRBJ2-2, with D uncertain. This CDR3 comprises 15 residues. Germline assignment: CDR1 SGHAT and CDR2 FQNNGV.

For this clonotype: Relative to the germline gene, one junction end is altered; a read error may explain this. The V and J genes are TRBV12-3 or TRBV12-4 and TRBJ2-3, with 7 bases aligning to TRBD1. The CDR3 is 17 residues long. This chain's CDR3 is CTSSYRRDSLVADTQYF. Here the CDR3 DNA reads TGTACCAGCAGTTATCGCCGGGACAGTTTGGTTGCAGATACGCAGTATTTT.

The chain links TRBV20-1 to TRBJ2-1; the match to TRBD2 covers 14 bases. Germline trimming cut 6 bases from V and 4 bases from J; bases unmatched to any gene: 8. The CDR3 is 16 residues long. Germline V gene lookup returns CDR1 DFQATT and CDR2 SNEGSKA (reference sequence). The CDR3 sequence: CSAGTSGSLGYNEQFF. CDR3 bases: TGCAGTGCGGGGACTAGCGGGAGCCTTGGGTACAATGAGCAGTTCTTC.